This section outlines one T cell receptor beta chain sequence together with its context. Its antigen is not known. The data stem from a study of cytomegalovirus exposure and HLA in healthy donors. Study as a whole: Previous work identified roughly 120 million unique TCR beta sequences from approximately 190 million T cells. Overall study findings and caveats: TRBV6-2, TRBV6-3 and other indistinguishable V segments were excluded. The authors enumerated 164 TCR beta chains as linked to cytomegalovirus.

PCR was performed using 60 Vbeta and 13 Jbeta primers. The table came from immunoSEQ multiplex PCR; TCRdb's copy has only in-frame clones and leaves some out. The table for this sample gives roughly 200,000 clones. Germline V gene sequence: CDR1 MNHEY, CDR2 SMNVEV (reference sequence). This CDR3 is 13 amino acids long. V was shortened by 5 bases and J by 5 bases, with 12 bases between the two germline ends. The chain combines TRBV27 with TRBJ1-1; D unclear. The receptor's source is a girl aged 2-9 years in good health and CMV-seropositive. Sequenced sample: PBMCs. The CDR3 protein is CASSEVRETEAFF. The CDR3 DNA follows: TGTGCCAGCAGTGAGGTGAGGGAGACTGAAGCTTTCTTT.